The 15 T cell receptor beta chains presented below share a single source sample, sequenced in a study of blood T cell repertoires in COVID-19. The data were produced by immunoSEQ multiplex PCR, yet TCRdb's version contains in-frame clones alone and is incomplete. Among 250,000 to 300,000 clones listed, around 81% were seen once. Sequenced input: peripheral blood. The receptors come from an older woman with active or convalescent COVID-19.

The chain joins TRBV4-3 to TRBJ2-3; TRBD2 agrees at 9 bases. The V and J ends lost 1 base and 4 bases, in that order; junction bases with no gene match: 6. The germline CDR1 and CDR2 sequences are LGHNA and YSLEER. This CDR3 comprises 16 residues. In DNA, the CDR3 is TGCGCCAGCAGCCAAGGAGGCGGGGGGGCCCCAGATACGCAGTATTTT. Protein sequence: CASSQGGGGAPDTQYF.

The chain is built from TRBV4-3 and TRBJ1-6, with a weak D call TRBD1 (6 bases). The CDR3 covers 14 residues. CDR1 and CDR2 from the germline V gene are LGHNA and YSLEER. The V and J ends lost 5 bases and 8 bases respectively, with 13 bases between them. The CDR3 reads CASSLDRTDSPLHF. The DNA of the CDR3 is TGCGCCAGCAGCTTAGACAGGACAGATTCACCCCTCCACTTT.

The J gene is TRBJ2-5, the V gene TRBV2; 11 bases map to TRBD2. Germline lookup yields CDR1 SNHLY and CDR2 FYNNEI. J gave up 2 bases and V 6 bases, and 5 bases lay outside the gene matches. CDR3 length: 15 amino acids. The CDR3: CASSRSGGGQETQYF. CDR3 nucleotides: TGTGCCAGCAGCCGTAGCGGGGGGGGACAAGAGACCCAGTACTTC.

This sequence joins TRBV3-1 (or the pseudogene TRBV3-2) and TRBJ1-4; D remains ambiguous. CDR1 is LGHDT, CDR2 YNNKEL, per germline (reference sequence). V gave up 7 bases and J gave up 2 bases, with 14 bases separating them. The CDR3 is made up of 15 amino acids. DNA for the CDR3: TGTGCCAGCACTCTTTCGGGAGTGACTAATGAAAAACTGTTTTTT. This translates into CASTLSGVTNEKLFF.

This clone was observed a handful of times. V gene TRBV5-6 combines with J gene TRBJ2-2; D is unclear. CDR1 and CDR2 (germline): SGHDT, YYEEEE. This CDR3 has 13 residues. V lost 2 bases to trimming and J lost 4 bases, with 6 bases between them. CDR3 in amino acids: CASSFSGTGELFF. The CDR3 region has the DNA TGTGCCAGCAGCTTTTCAGGCACCGGGGAGCTGTTTTTT.

The CDR3 spells CASSVEGMTGNTIYF. The CDR3, as DNA: TGTGCCAGCAGCGTAGAGGGGATGACTGGAAACACCATATATTTT. V gene TRBV9 combines with J gene TRBJ1-3; D perhaps matches TRBD1 (5 bases). The CDR3 runs to 15 residues. CDR1 and CDR2 from the germline V gene are SGDLS and YYNGEE. V dropped 0 bases and J dropped 2 bases, with 9 bases sitting between them.

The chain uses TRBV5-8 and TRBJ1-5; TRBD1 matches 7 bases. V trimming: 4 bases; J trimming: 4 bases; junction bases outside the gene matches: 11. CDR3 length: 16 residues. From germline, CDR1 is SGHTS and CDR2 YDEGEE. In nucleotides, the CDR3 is TGTGCCAGCAGCCCCCGCGCAGGGGGTAAAAATCAGCCCCAGCATTTT. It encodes CASSPRAGGKNQPQHF. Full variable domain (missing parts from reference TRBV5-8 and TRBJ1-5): EAGVTQSPTHLIKTRGQQATLRCSPISGHTSVYWYQQALGLGLQFLLWYDEGEERNRGNFPPRFSGRQFPNYSSELNVNALELEDSALYLCASSPRAGGKNQPQHFGDGTRLSIL.

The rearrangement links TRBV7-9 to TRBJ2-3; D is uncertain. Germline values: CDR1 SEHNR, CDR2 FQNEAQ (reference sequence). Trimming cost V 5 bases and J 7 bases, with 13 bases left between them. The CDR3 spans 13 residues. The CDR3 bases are TGTGCCAGCAGCCCGGGTGAGGTGAATACGCAGTATTTT. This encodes CASSPGEVNTQYF.

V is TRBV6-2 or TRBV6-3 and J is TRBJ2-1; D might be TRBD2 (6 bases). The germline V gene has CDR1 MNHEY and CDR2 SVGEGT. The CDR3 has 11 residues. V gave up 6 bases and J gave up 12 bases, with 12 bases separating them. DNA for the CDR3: TGTGCCAGCAGCTGGGTCGGGGGGCAGTTCTTC. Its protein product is CASSWVGGQFF.

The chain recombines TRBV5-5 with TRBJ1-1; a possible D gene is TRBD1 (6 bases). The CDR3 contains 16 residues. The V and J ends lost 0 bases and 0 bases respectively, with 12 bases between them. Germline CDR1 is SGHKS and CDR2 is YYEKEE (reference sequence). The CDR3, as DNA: TGTGCCAGCAGCTTGGGGGTGGGGGGGCTGAACACTGAAGCTTTCTTT. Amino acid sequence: CASSLGVGGLNTEAFF. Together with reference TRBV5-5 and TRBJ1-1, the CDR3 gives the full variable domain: DAGVTQSPTHLIKTRGQQVTLRCSPISGHKSVSWYQQVLGQGPQFIFQYYEKEERGRGNFPDRFSARQFPNYSSELNVNALLLGDSALYLCASSLGVGGLNTEAFFGQGTRLTVV.

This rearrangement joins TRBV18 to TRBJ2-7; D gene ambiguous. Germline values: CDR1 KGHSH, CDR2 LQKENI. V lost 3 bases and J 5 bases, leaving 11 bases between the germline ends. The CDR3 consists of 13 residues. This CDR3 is CASSPRPRNEQYF. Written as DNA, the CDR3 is TGTGCCAGCTCACCCCGGCCGCGGAACGAGCAGTACTTC.

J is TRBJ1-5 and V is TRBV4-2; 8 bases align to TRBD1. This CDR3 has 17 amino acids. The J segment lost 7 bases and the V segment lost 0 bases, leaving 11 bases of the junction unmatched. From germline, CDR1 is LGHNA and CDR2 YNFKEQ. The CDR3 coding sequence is TGTGCCAGCAGCCAAGAATGGGATAGGACAGGGCCCCAGCCCCAGCATTTT. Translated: CASSQEWDRTGPQPQHF.

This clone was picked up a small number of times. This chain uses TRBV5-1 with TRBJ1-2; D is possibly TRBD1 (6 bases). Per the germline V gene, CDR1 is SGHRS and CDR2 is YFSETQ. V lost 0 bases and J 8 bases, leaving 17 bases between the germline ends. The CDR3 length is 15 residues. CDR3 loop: CASSLDVQGVWGYTF. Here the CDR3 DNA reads TGCGCCAGCAGCTTGGATGTACAGGGAGTATGGGGCTACACCTTC. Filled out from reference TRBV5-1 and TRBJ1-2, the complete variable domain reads KAGVTQTPRYLIKTRGQQVTLSCSPISGHRSVSWYQQTPGQGLQFLFEYFSETQRNKGNFPGRFSGRQFSNSRSEMNVSTLELGDSALYLCASSLDVQGVWGYTFGSGTRLTVV.

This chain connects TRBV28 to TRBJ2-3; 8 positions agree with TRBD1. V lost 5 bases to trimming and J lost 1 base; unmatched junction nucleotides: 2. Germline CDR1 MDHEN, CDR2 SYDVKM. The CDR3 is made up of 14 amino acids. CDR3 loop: CASSARGRTDTQYF. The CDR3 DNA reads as TGTGCCAGCAGTGCCAGGGGGCGCACAGATACGCAGTATTTT.

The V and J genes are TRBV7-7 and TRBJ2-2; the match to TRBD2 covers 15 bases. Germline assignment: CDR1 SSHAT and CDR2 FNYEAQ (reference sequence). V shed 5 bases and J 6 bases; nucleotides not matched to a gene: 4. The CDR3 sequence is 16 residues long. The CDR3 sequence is CASSARTSGGAGELFF. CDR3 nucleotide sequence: TGTGCCAGCAGCGCACGGACTAGCGGGGGGGCCGGGGAGCTGTTTTTT.